What follows are 9 T cell receptor beta chains derived from one specimen sequenced in a study of regulatory T cells in long-lasting Graves disease. The time point is: newly diagnosed GD, antithyroid drugs for less than 3 months. PBMC RNA served as the TCR library source. In building TCR beta libraries, iRepertoire HTBI primers were used together with Arm-PCR of CDR3 regions. TCRdb redid the calling of the multiplex PCR reads with MiXCR, one entry per CDR3 protein. Of more than 450,000 distinct CDR3 sequences in the sample, more than 10% were seen once. The data were also submitted as part of a second study, on T cells in Graves' hyperthyroidism and ophthalmopathy.

Sequencing used peripheral blood mononuclear cells (PBMCs), obtained at new diagnosis, from a patient treated with antithyroid drugs. All receptors come from a woman aged 30 to 39 with Graves disease.

This clonotype has ten or more counts. The gene calls are TRBV28 and TRBJ2-3; D gene ambiguous. The V end was cut by 3 bases, the J end by 3 bases, with 7 bases between. The length of the CDR3 is 13 residues. Germline CDR1 reads MDHEN; CDR2 reads SYDVKM. CDR3: CASSFVVTDTQYF. Here the CDR3 DNA reads TGTGCCAGCAGTTTTGTCGTTACAGATACGCAGTATTTT.

At least ten counts were recorded for this clonotype. The junction departs from germline at one end; a sequencing error may be responsible. The V call is TRBV2, the J call TRBJ2-2; 12 bases line up with TRBD2. The germline gives CDR1 SNHLY, CDR2 FYNNEI. This CDR3 spans 16 amino acids. The CDR3 reads CASSGTSGRNTGELLF. The CDR3, as DNA: TGTGCCAGCAGTGGAACTAGCGGGAGGAACACCGGGGAGCTGCTTTTT. Complete variable domain (other parts from reference TRBV2 and TRBJ2-2): EPEVTQTPSHQVTQMGQEVILRCVPISNHLYFYWYRQILGQKVEFLVSFYNNEISEKSEIFDDQFSVERPDGSNFTLKIRSTKLEDSAMYFCASSGTSGRNTGELLFGEGSRLTVL.

The table lists this clonotype with many counts. J is TRBJ2-7 and V is TRBV6-1, with D perhaps matching TRBD1 (5 bases). The germline V gene has CDR1 MNHNS and CDR2 SASEGT. The CDR3 length is 13 residues. V was cut by 8 bases and J by 3 bases, with 14 bases left in between. CDR3 in DNA: TGTGCCAGCTTCCCAGGGTGGATCTACGAGCAGTACTTC. Protein product: CASFPGWIYEQYF.

This clonotype was counted ten times or more. The chain's CDR3 is CASSLGQDSAYGYTF. CDR3 sequence (DNA): TGCGCCAGCAGCTTGGGACAGGATTCGGCCTATGGCTACACCTTC. V is TRBV5-1 and J is TRBJ1-2; tentatively, D is TRBD1 (6 bases). Germline CDR1 reads SGHRS; CDR2 reads YFSETQ. The CDR3 extends over 15 amino acids. The V end lost 0 bases, the J end lost 4 bases, and 13 bases lay between the germline ends. Full variable domain (rest looked up from reference TRBV5-1 and TRBJ1-2): KAGVTQTPRYLIKTRGQQVTLSCSPISGHRSVSWYQQTPGQGLQFLFEYFSETQRNKGNFPGRFSGRQFSNSRSEMNVSTLELGDSALYLCASSLGQDSAYGYTFGSGTRLTVV.

The chain uses TRBV30 and TRBJ2-3; no reliable D call. CDR3 size: 15 residues. Trimming pared 4 bases from V and 2 bases from J, leaving 16 bases between. Germline V gene sequence: CDR1 GTSNPN, CDR2 SVGIG (reference sequence). The CDR3 here is CAWNPGLLFTDTQYF. CDR3 sequence (DNA): TGTGCCTGGAACCCGGGTCTACTCTTCACAGATACGCAGTATTTT.

This clonotype was picked up many times. This rearrangement joins TRBV7-8 to TRBJ2-3; tentatively, D is TRBD1 (5 bases). The V and J ends lost 2 bases and 4 bases respectively, with 13 bases between them. This CDR3 spans 15 amino acids. Looked up from germline, CDR1 is SGHVS and CDR2 is FQNEAQ. CDR3 loop: CASSLSRQGADTQYF. The CDR3 DNA follows: TGTGCCAGCAGCTTATCACGGCAGGGCGCAGATACGCAGTATTTT.

This clonotype was picked up a small number of times. V gene TRBV30 combines with J gene TRBJ1-1, with D possibly matching TRBD1 (5 bases). Germline loops: CDR1 GTSNPN, CDR2 SVGIG (reference sequence). V shed 3 bases and J shed 1 base, with 12 bases lying between them. This CDR3 has 14 amino acids. The DNA for the CDR3 is TGTGCCTGGAGACCCACGGGGGAGAACACTGAAGCTTTCTTT. Translating gives CAWRPTGENTEAFF.

This clonotype was seen a single time. The gene calls are TRBV18 and TRBJ1-1; 8 bases are shared with TRBD1. Per germline, CDR1 KGHSH and CDR2 LQKENI. Trimming cost V 7 bases and J 4 bases; bases outside gene matches: 11. The CDR3 has 15 residues. CDR3 sequence reads: CASFPGQGGFTEAFF. The DNA of the CDR3 is TGTGCCAGCTTCCCCGGACAGGGAGGTTTCACTGAAGCTTTCTTT.

This clonotype was observed many times. The chain employs TRBV2 and TRBJ2-2; weak D call: TRBD1 (6 bases). Germline CDR1 and CDR2: SNHLY and FYNNEI. The germline V and J ends were trimmed by 5 bases and 2 bases, with 15 bases remaining between them. The CDR3 covers 16 residues. CDR3 bases: TGTGCCAGCAGTCGCACCGGGACAACTAACACCGGGGAGCTGTTTTTT. It specifies CASSRTGTTNTGELFF.